This TCR beta chain was captured in a study of CD4 T cells in relation to SARS-CoV-2 and coronaviruses (dated by TCRdb to the early 2020s). Context from the whole study: The ViraFEST assay cultured PBMCs with antigen for roughly 11 days, then sequenced TCR beta CDR3s to find antigen-specific clonal expansions. Using patient-derived lymphoblastoid cell lines, the shared crossreactive spike epitopes were mapped to their HLA restriction. Samples from three pre-COVID donors and the naive versus memory experiments were sequenced with the Adaptive Biotechnologies TCR-sequencing kit; other data were Illumina-based. Of the 12 convalescent patients, 8 were male and 4 were female, and two of the subjects were Hispanic. The study assessed, at the TCR clonotype level, memory CD4+ T cell crossreactivity between SARS-CoV-2 and common cold coronavirus spike proteins. Expansion assays from other donors in the study were sequenced with a different, Illumina-based TCR-beta assay. The full convalescent cohort of 12 patients had a median age of roughly 38 years, ranging from roughly 20 to 72 years.

DNA from CEF-cultured naive and memory CD4+ T cells underwent immunoSEQ TCR-beta sequencing at survey level. The authors processed their data as follows. Preprocessing removed nonproductive sequences and CDR3s not starting with C, not ending with F or W, or shorter than 7 amino acids. The MANAFEST web app identified antigen-specific clonotypes based on expansion compared with the reference and other culture wells. A clone was considered positive if the clone showed significant expansion compared with the reference culture in 2 of 3 replicate wells at an FDR below 0.05. For a clone to be considered positive, significant expansion relative to all other tandem wells and an odds ratio above 5 were also required. Cultured and uncultured naive and memory CD4+ repertoires were searched for previously identified spike- and CEF-reactive CDR3s. Pairwise Levenshtein distance, computed with the stringdist R package after three terminal residues were trimmed from each end, was used as the measure of CDR3 homology. In TCRdb, the immuneACCESS table is reduced to in-frame sequences with V and J assigned. These tables do not hold every clone; where another copy was compared, an unresolved V gene accounts for under half, and the others remain unexplained. For V, J and clone size, that table is used; D and trimming come from the DNA. The sample table shows about 36,000 clones, and approximately 83% are seen once. More than 6% of the sample is in the top ten clones.

Comments on this clone: This clone's antigen is unknown. No much larger clone exists at a distance of one base, and base qualities are not known.

From the cysteine through the phenylalanine, the CDR3 covers 13 amino acids. Only CDR3 DNA is held: 39 bases, read in frame from base 1. According to the germline V gene, CDR1 reads MDHEN and CDR2 reads SYDVKM. The trim is 6 bases for V and 1 base for J, with a gap of 7 bases between the germline ends. What the authors observed across the whole study: Sequencing naive versus memory cells indicated that the assay picks up memory recall responses, not primary responses primed during culture. Roughly 65% of donors had memory CD4+ clonotypes that crossrecognized SARS-CoV-2 and at least one common cold coronavirus spike. Because the crossreactivity analysis focused on spike protein, crossreactivity against other viral proteins was not assessed. Small numbers of patients and of tested TCRs were a limitation of the study. Because no donor provided both pre-pandemic and post-infection samples, tracing the source of pre-existing responses was limited. Compared with monoreactive clones, crossreactive clones had significantly weaker SARS-CoV-2-driven expansion, a result consistent with antigenic imprinting.

Naive and memory CD4+ T cells were separated from cryopreserved PBMCs through CD4 enrichment, which was followed by EasySep naive CD4+ T cell enrichment. Sorted naive or memory CD4+ T cells (around 110,000) were grown at a 1:1 ratio with T cell-depleted PBMCs and CEF peptides for about nine days. Each peptide culture condition was generally run in triplicate replicate wells. PBMCs were isolated from leukapheresis product or whole blood by Ficoll-Paque PLUS gradient centrifugation. PBMCs were either cryopreserved at -140 degrees C or used fresh in the expansion assay. The QIAamp Micro DNA Kit was used to extract genomic DNA from the CD4+ T cells.

What was sequenced was naive CD4+ T cells from PBMCs, cultured in vitro. In the paper's terms, the cell subset or site label means: naive CD4+ T cells isolated by negative enrichment. The sequence joins TRBV28 to TRBJ1-5; the D gene remains uncertain. The receptor's source is an adult with COVID-19. The DNA sequence is TGTGCCAGCAGCACGGACAGCAATCAGCCCCAGCATTTT. The encoded protein is CASSTDSNQPQHF.